The text below deals with one T cell receptor beta chain. No antigen is known for it. CDR1 and CDR2 (germline): SEHNR, FQNEAQ (reference sequence). The CDR3 runs to 13 residues. V was trimmed by 3 bases and J by 5 bases, leaving 10 bases between them. Unique molecular identifiers were built into the TCR beta cDNA libraries. Roughly 450,000 cDNA molecules came from around 1 to 9.1 million T cells. TCRdb used MiXCR to reprocess the PCR reads, holding one entry per CDR3 protein. Seen here are a few hundred thousand distinct CDR3 sequences, 35% to 40% observed once, and the top ten hold around 5.2%. These data originate in a study of post-analysis software for immune sequencing data. In the study overall: Courses of disease covered relapsing-remitting, secondary progressive and progressive-relapsing multiple sclerosis. General study results and limits: Normalized Chao1 diversity in multiple sclerosis patients fell significantly below that of controls. Relative to controls, patients had about five TRBV segments at higher frequency, with TRBV5-6, TRBV5-1 and TRBV20-1 among these.

The rearrangement links TRBV7-9 to TRBJ2-5, with D perhaps being TRBD1 or TRBD2 (5 bases each). Sequencing was carried out using blood. The sequence came from a girl aged 10 to 17 with multiple sclerosis. The CDR3 is CASSFRGPETQYF. In DNA form, the CDR3 reads TGTGCCAGCAGCTTTCGGGGCCCCGAGACCCAGTACTTC.